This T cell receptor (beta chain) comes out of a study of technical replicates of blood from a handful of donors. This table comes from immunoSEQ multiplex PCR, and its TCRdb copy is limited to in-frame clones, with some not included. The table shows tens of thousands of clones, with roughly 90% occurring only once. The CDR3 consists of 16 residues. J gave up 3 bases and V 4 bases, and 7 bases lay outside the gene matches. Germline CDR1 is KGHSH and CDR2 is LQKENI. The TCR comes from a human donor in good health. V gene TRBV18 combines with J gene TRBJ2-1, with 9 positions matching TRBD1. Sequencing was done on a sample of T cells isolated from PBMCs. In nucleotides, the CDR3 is TGTGCCAGCTCACATAACCGGGACAGGGTCTACAATGAGCAGTTCTTC. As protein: CASSHNRDRVYNEQFF.